The sequence of this T cell receptor beta chain was determined in a study of T cell responses to AZD1222 COVID-19 vaccine. TCRdb's table, derived via immunoSEQ multiplex PCR, lists solely in-frame clones and lacks some. This sample has 160,000 or so clones, with 85% to 95% found just once. As to this clone: Its antigen is as yet unknown.

CDR1 is MRHNA and CDR2 is SNTAGT in the germline V gene. The V gene lost 4 bases and the J gene lost 7 bases, with 11 bases spanning the gap. The CDR3 consists of 14 residues. Regarding the study as a whole: After two AZD1222 doses, spike-specific TCR breadth and depth rose versus day 0.

This specimen consisted of peripheral blood, obtained 28 days after the second AZD1222 dose. This chain joins TRBV6-4 and TRBJ1-6, with D possibly being TRBD1 (5 bases). The TCR comes from an adult who received the AZD1222 COVID-19 vaccine. CDR3: CASSGDVGNSPLHF. The CDR3 DNA follows: TGTGCCAGCAGTGGGGACGTTGGGAATTCACCCCTCCACTTT.